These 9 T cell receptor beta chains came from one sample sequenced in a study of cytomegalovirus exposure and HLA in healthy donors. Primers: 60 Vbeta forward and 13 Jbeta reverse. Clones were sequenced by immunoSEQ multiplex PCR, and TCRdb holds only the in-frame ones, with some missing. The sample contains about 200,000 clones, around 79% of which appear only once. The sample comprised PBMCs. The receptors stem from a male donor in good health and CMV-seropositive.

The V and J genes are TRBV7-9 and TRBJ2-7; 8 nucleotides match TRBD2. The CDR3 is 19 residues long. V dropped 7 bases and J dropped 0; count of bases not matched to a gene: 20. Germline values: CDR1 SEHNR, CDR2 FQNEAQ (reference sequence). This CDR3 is CASTPAGSGVAGSSYEQYF. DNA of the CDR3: TGTGCCAGCACCCCGGCCGGGTCGGGTGTAGCGGGGAGCTCCTACGAGCAGTACTTC.

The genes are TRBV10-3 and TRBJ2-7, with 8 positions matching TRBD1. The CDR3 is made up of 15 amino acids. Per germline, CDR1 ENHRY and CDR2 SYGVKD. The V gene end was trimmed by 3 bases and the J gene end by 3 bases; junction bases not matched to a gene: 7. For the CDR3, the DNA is TGTGCCATCAGTGATCTCGGACAGGGAGGCTACGAGCAGTACTTC. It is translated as CAISDLGQGGYEQYF.

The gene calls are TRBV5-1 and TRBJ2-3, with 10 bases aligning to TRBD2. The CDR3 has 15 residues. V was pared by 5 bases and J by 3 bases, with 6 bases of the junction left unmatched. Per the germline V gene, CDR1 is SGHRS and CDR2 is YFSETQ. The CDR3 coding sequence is TGCGCCAGCAGGATGAGCGGGAGGGGGACAGATACGCAGTATTTT. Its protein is CASRMSGRGTDTQYF.

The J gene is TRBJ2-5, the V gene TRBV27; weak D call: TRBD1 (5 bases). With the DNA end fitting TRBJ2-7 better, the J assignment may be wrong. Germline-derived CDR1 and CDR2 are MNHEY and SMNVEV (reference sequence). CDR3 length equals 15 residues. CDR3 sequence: CASSFLGEHPYEQYF. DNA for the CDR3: TGTGCCAGCAGTTTTCTAGGGGAACACCCCTACGAGCAGTACTTC.

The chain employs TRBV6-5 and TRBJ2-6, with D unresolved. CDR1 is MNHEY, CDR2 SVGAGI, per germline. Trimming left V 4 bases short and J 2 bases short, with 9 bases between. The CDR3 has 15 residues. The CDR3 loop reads CASSWPAAGANVLTF. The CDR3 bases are TGTGCCAGCAGTTGGCCGGCGGCTGGGGCCAACGTCCTGACTTTC.

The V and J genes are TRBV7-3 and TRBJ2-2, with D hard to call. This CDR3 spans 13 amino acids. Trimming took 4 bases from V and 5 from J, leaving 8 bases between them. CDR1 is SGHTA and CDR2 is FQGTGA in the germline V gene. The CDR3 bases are TGTGCCAGCAGCTCCCAGACTACCGGGGAGCTGTTTTTT. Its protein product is CASSSQTTGELFF.

This CDR3 is CASSSGAGYMNTEAFF. The CDR3 DNA follows: TGTGCCAGCAGTTCCGGTGCGGGATACATGAACACTGAAGCTTTCTTT. The chain couples TRBV2 to TRBJ1-1; the D is unclear. Germline CDR1 is SNHLY and CDR2 is FYNNEI. The CDR3 has 16 residues. The ends were cut back, 5 bases at V and 0 bases at J, with 16 bases in the middle.

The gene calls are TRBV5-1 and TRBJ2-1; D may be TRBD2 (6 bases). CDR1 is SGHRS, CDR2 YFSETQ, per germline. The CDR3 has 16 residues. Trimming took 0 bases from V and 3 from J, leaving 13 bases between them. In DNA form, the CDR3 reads TGCGCCAGCAGCTTGGAAGGCGGGATGAGCTACAATGAGCAGTTCTTC. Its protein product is CASSLEGGMSYNEQFF.

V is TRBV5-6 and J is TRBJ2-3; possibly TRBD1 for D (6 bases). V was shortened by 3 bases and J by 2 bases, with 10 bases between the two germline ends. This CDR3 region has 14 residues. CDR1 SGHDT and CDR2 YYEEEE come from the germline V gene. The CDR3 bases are TGTGCCAGCAGCTCGGACAGACCCACAGATACGCAGTATTTT. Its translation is CASSSDRPTDTQYF.